This note documents a single TCR beta chain sequence. As yet, its antigen is unknown. The data are from a study of Ad26.COV2.S vaccination and SARS-CoV-2 variants. As for the study in general: Donor participated within the Ad26.COV2.S arm of the COV1001 trial. Donor got 5x10^10 or 1x10^11 viral particles of Ad26.COV2.S. The study's findings and limits: The authors reported substantial breadth in spike-specific CD8+ and CD4+ T cell responses after vaccination.

TCRdb's copy holds only in-frame clones and misses some; the assay was immunoSEQ multiplex PCR. The sample carries about 350,000 clones, approximately 90% recorded once. The treatment here: roughly 20 received Ad26.COV2.S at low or high dose, single or two shots; a few received placebo; per-sample allocation not given. After the first vaccine or placebo injection, samples were drawn on day 63. The individual, an adult aged 18-55 years, was a donor in Boston. V lost 2 bases and J lost 7, with 14 bases in between. Germline lookup yields CDR1 KGHSH and CDR2 LQKENI. This CDR3 spans 14 amino acids. The clonotype originates from a person aged 18-60 years who received the Ad26.COV2.S COVID-19 vaccine or a placebo. The sequences come from peripheral blood, collected in a trial of Ad26.COV2.S vaccine versus placebo. This chain joins TRBV18 and TRBJ1-1, with D uncertain. The CDR3 DNA is TGTGCCAGCTCACCAGGGCGGGGTGCGGTTGAAGCTTTCTTT. It specifies CASSPGRGAVEAFF.